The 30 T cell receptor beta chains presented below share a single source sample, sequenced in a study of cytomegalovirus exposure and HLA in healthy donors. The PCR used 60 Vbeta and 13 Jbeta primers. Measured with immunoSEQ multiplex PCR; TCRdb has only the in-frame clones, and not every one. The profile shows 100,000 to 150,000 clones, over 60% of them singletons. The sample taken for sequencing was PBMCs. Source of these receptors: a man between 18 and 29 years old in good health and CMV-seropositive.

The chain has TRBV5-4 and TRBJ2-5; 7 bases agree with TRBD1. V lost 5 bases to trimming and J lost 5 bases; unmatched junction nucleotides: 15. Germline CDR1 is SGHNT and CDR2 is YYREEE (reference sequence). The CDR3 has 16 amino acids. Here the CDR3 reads CASRFAGGNRAETQYF. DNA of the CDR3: TGTGCCAGCAGATTCGCAGGGGGAAATAGGGCGGAGACCCAGTACTTC. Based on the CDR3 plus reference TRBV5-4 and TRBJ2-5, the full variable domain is ETGVTQSPTHLIKTRGQQVTLRCSSQSGHNTVSWYQQALGQGPQFIFQYYREEENGRGNFPPRFSGLQFPNYSSELNVNALELDDSALYLCASRFAGGNRAETQYFGPGTRLLVL.

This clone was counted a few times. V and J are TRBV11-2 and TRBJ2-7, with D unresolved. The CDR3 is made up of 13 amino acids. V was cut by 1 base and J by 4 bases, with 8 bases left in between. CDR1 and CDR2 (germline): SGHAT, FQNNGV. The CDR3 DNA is TGTGCCAGCAGCTTAGTACTGAGTTACGAGCAGTACTTC. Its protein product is CASSLVLSYEQYF. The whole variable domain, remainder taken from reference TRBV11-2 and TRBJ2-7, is EAGVAQSPRYKIIEKRQSVAFWCNPISGHATLYWYQQILGQGPKLLIQFQNNGVVDDSQLPKDRFSAERLKGVDSTLKIQPAKLEDSAVYLCASSLVLSYEQYFGPGTRLTVT.

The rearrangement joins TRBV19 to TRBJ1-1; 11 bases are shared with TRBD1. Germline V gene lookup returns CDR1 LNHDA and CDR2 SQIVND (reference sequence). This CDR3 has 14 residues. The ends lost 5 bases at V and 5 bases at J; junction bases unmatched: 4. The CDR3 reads CASSGQGAWTEAFF. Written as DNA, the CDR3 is TGTGCCAGTAGTGGACAGGGGGCTTGGACTGAAGCTTTCTTT.

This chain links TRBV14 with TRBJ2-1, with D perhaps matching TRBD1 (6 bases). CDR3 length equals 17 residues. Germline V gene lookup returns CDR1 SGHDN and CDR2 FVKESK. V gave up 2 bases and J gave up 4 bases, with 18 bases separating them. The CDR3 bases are TGTGCCAGCAGCCAAAACACCCCAGGGGCCCCATACAATGAGCAGTTCTTC. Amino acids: CASSQNTPGAPYNEQFF.

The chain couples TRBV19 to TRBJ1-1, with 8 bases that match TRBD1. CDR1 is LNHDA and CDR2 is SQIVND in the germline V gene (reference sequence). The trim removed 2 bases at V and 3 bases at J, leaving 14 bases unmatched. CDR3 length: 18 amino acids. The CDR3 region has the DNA TGTGCCAGTAGTATATTTTTCGAGGCAGGGGGCTCGGACACTGAAGCTTTCTTT. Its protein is CASSIFFEAGGSDTEAFF.

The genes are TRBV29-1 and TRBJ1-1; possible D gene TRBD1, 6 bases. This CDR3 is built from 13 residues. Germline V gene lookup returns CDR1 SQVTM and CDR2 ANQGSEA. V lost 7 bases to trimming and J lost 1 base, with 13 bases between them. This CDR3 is CSALGGGNTEAFF. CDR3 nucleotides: TGCAGCGCCCTAGGGGGGGGGAACACTGAAGCTTTCTTT.

Written as DNA, the CDR3 is TGCAGCGCCGACAGGGTCGACACTGAAGCTTTCTTT. This translates into CSADRVDTEAFF. This rearrangement joins TRBV29-1 to TRBJ1-1; 7 bases are a match to TRBD1. V dropped 7 bases and J dropped 3; count of bases not matched to a gene: 5. The CDR3 sequence is 12 residues long. Germline values: CDR1 SQVTM, CDR2 ANQGSEA.

The CDR3 loop is CASSLVLYGYTF. The CDR3 DNA is TGTGCCAGCAGTTTAGTCCTCTATGGCTACACCTTC. This chain joins TRBV28 and TRBJ1-2; D not resolved. The CDR3 contains 12 residues. Germline-derived CDR1 and CDR2 are MDHEN and SYDVKM. Between the trimmed V and J ends, which lost 2 bases and 4 bases, there was a span of 5 bases.

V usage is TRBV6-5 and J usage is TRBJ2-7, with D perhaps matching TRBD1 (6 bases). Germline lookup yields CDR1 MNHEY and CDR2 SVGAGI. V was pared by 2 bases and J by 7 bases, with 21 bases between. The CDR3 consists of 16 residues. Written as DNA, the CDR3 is TGTGCCAGCAGTTACCTTCTCAATCCGGGACACCCTGAGCAGTACTTC. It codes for CASSYLLNPGHPEQYF.

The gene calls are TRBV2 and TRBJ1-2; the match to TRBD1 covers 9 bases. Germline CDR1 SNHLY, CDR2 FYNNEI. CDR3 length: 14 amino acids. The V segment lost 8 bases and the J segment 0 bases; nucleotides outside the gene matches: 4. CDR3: CASEGTGTNYGYTF. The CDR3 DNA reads TGTGCCAGCGAGGGGACAGGGACTAACTATGGCTACACCTTC. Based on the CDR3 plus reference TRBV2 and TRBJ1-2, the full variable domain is EPEVTQTPSHQVTQMGQEVILRCVPISNHLYFYWYRQILGQKVEFLVSFYNNEISEKSEIFDDQFSVERPDGSNFTLKIRSTKLEDSAMYFCASEGTGTNYGYTFGSGTRLTVV.

CDR3 protein: CASSREKSPNQPQHF. As DNA, the CDR3 is TGTGCCAGCAGCCGCGAAAAATCGCCCAATCAGCCCCAGCATTTT. This chain links TRBV4-2 with TRBJ1-5; D is uncertain. Trimming removed 4 bases from V and 3 bases from J, with 13 bases in between. In germline, CDR1 is LGHNA, CDR2 YNFKEQ. The CDR3 extends over 15 amino acids.

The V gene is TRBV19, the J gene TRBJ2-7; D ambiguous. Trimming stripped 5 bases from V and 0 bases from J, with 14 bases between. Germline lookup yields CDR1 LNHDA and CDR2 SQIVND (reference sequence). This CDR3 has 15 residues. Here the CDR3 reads CASSADLIPSYEQYF. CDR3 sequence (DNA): TGTGCCAGTAGTGCCGACTTAATCCCCTCCTACGAGCAGTACTTC.

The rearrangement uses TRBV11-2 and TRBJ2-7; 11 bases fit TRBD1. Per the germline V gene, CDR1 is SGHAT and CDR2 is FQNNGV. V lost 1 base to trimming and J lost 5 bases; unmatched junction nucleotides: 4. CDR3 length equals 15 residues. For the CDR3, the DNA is TGTGCCAGCAGCTTAGGACCGGGACAGGGGGACGAGCAGTACTTC. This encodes CASSLGPGQGDEQYF.

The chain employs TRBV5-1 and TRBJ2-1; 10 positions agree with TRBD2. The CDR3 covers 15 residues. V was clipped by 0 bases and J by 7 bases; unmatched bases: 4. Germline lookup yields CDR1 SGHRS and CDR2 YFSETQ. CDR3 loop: CASSLVPSGRNEQFF. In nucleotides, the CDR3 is TGCGCCAGCAGCTTGGTTCCTAGCGGGAGAAATGAGCAGTTCTTC.

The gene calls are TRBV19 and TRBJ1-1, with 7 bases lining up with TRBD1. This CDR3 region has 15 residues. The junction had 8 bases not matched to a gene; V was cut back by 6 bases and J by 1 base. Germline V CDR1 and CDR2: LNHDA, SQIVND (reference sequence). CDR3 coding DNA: TGTGCCAGTAGCTTGACAGGGACGAGGAACACTGAAGCTTTCTTT. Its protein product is CASSLTGTRNTEAFF.

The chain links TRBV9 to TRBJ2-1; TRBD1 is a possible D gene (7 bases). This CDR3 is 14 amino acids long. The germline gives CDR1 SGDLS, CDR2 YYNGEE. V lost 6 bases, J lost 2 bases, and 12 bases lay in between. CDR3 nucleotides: TGTGCCAGCAACCCAGGGGGGACCTACAATGAGCAGTTCTTC. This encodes CASNPGGTYNEQFF.

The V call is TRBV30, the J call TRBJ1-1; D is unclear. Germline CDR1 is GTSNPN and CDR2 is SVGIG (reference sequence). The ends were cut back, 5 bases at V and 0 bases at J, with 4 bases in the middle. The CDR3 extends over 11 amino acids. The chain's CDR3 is CAWLVNTEAFF. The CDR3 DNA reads TGTGCCTGGTTAGTGAACACTGAAGCTTTCTTT.

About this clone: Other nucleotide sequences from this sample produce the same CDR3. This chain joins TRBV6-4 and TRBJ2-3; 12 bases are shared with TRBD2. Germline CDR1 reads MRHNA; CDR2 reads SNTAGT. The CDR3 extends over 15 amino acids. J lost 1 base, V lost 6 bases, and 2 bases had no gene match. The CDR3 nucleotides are TGTGCCAGCAGCCGGACTAGCGGGGGCACAGATACGCAGTATTTT. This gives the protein CASSRTSGGTDTQYF.

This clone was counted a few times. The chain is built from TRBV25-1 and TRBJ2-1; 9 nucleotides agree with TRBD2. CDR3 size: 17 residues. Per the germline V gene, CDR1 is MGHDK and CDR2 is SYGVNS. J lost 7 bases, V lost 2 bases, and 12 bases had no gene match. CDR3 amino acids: CASSEKPSGRIKNEQFF. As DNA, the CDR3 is TGTGCCAGCAGTGAAAAACCCAGCGGGAGGATTAAAAATGAGCAGTTCTTC.

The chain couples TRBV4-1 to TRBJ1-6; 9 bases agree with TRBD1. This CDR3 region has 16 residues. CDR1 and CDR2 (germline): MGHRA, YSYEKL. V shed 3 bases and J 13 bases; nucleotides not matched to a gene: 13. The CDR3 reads CASSHAPGQGLRPLHF. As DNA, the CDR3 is TGCGCCAGCAGCCATGCTCCGGGACAGGGTTTGAGGCCCCTCCACTTT.

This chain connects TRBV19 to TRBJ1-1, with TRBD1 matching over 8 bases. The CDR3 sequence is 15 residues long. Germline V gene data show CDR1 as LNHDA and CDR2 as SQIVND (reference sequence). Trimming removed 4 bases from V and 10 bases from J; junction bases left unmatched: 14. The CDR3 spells CASSSNPGTGPGAFF. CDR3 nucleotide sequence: TGTGCCAGTAGTAGCAATCCCGGGACAGGACCGGGAGCTTTCTTT.

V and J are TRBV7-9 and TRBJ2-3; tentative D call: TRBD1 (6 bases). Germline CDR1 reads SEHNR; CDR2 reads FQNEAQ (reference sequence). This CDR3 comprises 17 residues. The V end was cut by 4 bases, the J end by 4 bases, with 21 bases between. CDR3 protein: CASSSSDSLGQADTQYF. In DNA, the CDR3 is TGTGCCAGCAGCTCTTCGGACAGTTTAGGTCAAGCAGATACGCAGTATTTT. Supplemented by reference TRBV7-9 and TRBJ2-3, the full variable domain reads DTGVSQNPRHKITKRGQNVTFRCDPISEHNRLYWYRQTLGQGPEFLTYFQNEAQLEKSRLLSDRFSAERPKGSFSTLEIQRTEQGDSAMYLCASSSSDSLGQADTQYFGPGTRLTVL.

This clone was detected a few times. The DNA of the CDR3 is TGTGCCAGCAGTCAAGCGACAGAAGAGAACACTGAAGCTTTCTTT. Translating it yields CASSQATEENTEAFF. The rearrangement links TRBV27 to TRBJ1-1; possible D gene TRBD1, 5 bases. The V end lost 5 bases, the J end lost 1 base, and 14 bases lay between the germline ends. The CDR3 runs 15 residues. Germline V gene data show CDR1 as MNHEY and CDR2 as SMNVEV (reference sequence).

CDR3 in amino acids: CASSLANPGGTQYF. CDR3 coding DNA: TGTGCCAGCAGCTTAGCAAATCCAGGGGGGACCCAGTACTTC. The genes are TRBV7-9 and TRBJ2-5, with TRBD1 matching over 7 bases. Germline V gives CDR1 SEHNR, CDR2 FQNEAQ (reference sequence). V shed 0 bases, J shed 7 bases, and the junction held 5 bases outside the gene matches. There are 14 residues in the CDR3.

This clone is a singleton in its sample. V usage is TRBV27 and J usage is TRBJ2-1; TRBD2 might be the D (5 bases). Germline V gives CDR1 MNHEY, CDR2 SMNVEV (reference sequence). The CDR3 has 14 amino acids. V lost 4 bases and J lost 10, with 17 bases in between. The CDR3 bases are TGTGCCAGCAGTTCCGGACTGGTGAATGGCGAGCAGTTCTTC. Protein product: CASSSGLVNGEQFF.

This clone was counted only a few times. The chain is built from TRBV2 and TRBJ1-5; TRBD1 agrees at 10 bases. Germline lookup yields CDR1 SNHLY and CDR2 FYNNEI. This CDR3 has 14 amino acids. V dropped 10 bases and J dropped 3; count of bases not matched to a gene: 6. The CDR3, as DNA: TGTGCCACCCAGGGGACAGGGGACAATCAGCCCCAGCATTTT. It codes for CATQGTGDNQPQHF.

The CDR3 loop reads CASSTRLGTSGRYTDTQYF. The CDR3 DNA sequence: TGTGCCAGCAGCACCCGTCTGGGGACTAGCGGACGGTACACAGATACGCAGTATTTT. The chain is built from TRBV13 and TRBJ2-3, with 11 bases identical to TRBD2. Germline assignment: CDR1 PRHDT and CDR2 FYEKMQ (reference sequence). The CDR3 has 19 residues. V was pared by 5 bases and J by 2 bases, with 15 bases of the junction left unmatched.

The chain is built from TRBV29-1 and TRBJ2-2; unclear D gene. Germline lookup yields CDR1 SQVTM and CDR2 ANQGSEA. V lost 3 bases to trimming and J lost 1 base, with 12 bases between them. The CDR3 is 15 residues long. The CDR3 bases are TGCAGCGTTGATCCCGTCCCGGGGAACACCGGGGAGCTGTTTTTT. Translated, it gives CSVDPVPGNTGELFF.

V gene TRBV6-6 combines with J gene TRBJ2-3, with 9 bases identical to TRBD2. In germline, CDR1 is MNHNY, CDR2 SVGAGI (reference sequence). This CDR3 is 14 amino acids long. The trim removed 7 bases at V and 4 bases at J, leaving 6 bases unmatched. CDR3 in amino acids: CASNHIAGADTQYF. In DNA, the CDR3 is TGTGCCAGCAATCATATAGCGGGAGCAGATACGCAGTATTTT.

CDR3 sequence: CASSRLRGTYEQYF. CDR3 DNA sequence: TGTGCCAGTAGTCGTCTCCGGGGTACCTACGAGCAGTACTTC. The chain combines TRBV19 with TRBJ2-7; D might be TRBD2 (5 bases). V was trimmed by 5 bases and J by 2 bases, leaving 13 bases between them. This CDR3 is 14 amino acids long. Germline CDR1 reads LNHDA; CDR2 reads SQIVND (reference sequence).